The sequence of this T cell receptor beta chain was determined in a study of regulatory T cells in long-lasting Graves disease. Study-level results: Less diverse TCR repertoires were seen in persistent Graves' patients than in newly diagnosed ones. Newly diagnosed patients shared 850 to 1,000 public clonotypes; persistent patients shared some 2,700.

As for time point: persistent/refractory GD, antithyroid drugs over 5 years with positive TRAb. The TCR library used RNA extracted from PBMCs. Diagnosing Graves' disease relied on the American Thyroid Association guidelines. This clonotype has a handful of counts. Its antigen is still unknown. Construction of the TCR beta libraries employed iRepertoire HTBI primers in conjunction with Arm-PCR of CDR3 regions. TCRdb called the multiplex PCR reads again in MiXCR, with one record for every CDR3 protein. The table includes roughly 700,000 distinct CDR3 sequences, about 30% detected once. The ends were cut back, 2 bases at V and 3 bases at J, with 14 bases in the middle. The CDR3 length is 15 residues.

The starting material was peripheral blood mononuclear cells (PBMCs), obtained when the disease was refractory, from a patient treated with antithyroid drugs. This clonotype was sampled from a female donor with Graves disease. The rearrangement links TRBV12-3 or TRBV12-4 to TRBJ2-7; the D gene is possibly TRBD1 (5 bases). The CDR3 DNA sequence: TGTGCCAGCAGTTTATACCAGGGATTAGTCTACGAGCAGTACTTC. This sequence encodes CASSLYQGLVYEQYF.